This is a list of T cell receptor beta chains from one sample in a study of OX40 agonist ivuxolimab in advanced cancers. Generated by immunoSEQ multiplex PCR, the TCRdb table keeps only in-frame clones and is missing some. The table shows 50,000 to 65,000 clones, with around four fifths occurring only once. The sample here was CD4+ or CD8+ T cells sorted from blood, taken in a trial of the OX40 agonist ivuxolimab. The receptors were sampled from an adult with an advanced solid tumor such as melanoma, head and neck, liver or kidney cancer. CDR3s include the opening cysteine and the closing phenylalanine or tryptophan. Fields, in order: CDR3 DNA, CDR3 protein, D gene, clone size, V gene, J gene. A D gene is named only where the DNA matches it firmly. Clone size is stated in some rows and not others, as once, few, many or a class when expanded.

TGTGCCAGCAGCCAACATACTAGCGGGGAAGAGACCCAGTACTTC,CASSQHTSGEETQYF,TRBD2,NA,TRBV14,TRBJ2-5
TGCGCCAGCAGTTTGCAGAATACGCAGTATTTT,CASSLQNTQYF,NA,NA,TRBV5-1,TRBJ2-3
TGCGCCAGCAGTGAGAGGCGGGGGGGCCAAGAGACCCAGTACTTC,CASSERRGGQETQYF,TRBD2,once,TRBV10-2,TRBJ2-5
TGTGCCAGCAGCTTCGAAGGGGTGAACACTGAAGCTTTCTTT,CASSFEGVNTEAFF,NA,NA,TRBV11-3,TRBJ1-1
TGTGCCACCAGCAGAGGGAATAGCCTAGGGTCACCCCTCCACTTT,CATSRGNSLGSPLHF,NA,once,TRBV15,TRBJ1-6
TGCGCCAGCAGTGAGAGGGGCGGATCTAACTATGGCTACACCTTC,CASSERGGSNYGYTF,NA,NA,TRBV10-2,TRBJ1-2
TGTGCCAGCAGCCTAAGCCTGCGGGACAGCTATGGCTACACCTTC,CASSLSLRDSYGYTF,TRBD1,NA,TRBV7-9,TRBJ1-2
TGTGCCAGCAGCGCAGGACAGCAGAACACTGAAGCTTTCTTT,CASSAGQQNTEAFF,NA,NA,TRBV9,TRBJ1-1
TGTGCCAGCAGTCCCAATTCGGCAGATACGCAGTATTTT,CASSPNSADTQYF,NA,NA,TRBV6-6,TRBJ2-3
TGTGCCAGCAGCCCAGTCGTTGGGGCGTCTAATTCACCCCTCCACTTT,CASSPVVGASNSPLHF,NA,medium-sized,TRBV7-9,TRBJ1-6